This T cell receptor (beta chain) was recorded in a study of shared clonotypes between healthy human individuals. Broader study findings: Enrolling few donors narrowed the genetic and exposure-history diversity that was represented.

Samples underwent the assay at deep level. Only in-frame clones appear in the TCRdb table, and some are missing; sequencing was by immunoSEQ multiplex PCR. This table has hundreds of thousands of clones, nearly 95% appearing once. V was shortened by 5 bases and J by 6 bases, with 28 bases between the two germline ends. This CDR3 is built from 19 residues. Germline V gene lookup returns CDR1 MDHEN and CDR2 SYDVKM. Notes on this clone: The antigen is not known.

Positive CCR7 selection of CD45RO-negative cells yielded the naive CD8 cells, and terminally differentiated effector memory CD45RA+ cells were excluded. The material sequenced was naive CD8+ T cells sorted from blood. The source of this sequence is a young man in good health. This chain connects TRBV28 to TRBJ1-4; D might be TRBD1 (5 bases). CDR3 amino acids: CASSLGYLEATAGDEKLFF. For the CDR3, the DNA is TGTGCCAGCAGTCTAGGCTATCTTGAGGCGACAGCTGGGGATGAAAAACTGTTTTTT. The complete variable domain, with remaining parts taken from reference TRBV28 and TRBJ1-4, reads DVKVTQSSRYLVKRTGEKVFLECVQDMDHENMFWYRQDPGLGLRLIYFSYDVKMKEKGDIPEGYSVSREKKERFSLILESASTNQTSMYLCASSLGYLEATAGDEKLFFGSGTQLSVL.